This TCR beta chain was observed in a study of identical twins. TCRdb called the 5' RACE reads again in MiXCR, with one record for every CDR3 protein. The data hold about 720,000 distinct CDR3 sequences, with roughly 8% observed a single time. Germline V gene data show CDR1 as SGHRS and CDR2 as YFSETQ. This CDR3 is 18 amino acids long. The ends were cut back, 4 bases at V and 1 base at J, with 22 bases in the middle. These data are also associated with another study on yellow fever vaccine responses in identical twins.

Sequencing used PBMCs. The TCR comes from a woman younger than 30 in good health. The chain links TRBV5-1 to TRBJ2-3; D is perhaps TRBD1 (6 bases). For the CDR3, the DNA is TGCGCCAGCAGCATGAGGACAGCCAGCCTATCTCGCACAGATACGCAGTATTTT. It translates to CASSMRTASLSRTDTQYF.